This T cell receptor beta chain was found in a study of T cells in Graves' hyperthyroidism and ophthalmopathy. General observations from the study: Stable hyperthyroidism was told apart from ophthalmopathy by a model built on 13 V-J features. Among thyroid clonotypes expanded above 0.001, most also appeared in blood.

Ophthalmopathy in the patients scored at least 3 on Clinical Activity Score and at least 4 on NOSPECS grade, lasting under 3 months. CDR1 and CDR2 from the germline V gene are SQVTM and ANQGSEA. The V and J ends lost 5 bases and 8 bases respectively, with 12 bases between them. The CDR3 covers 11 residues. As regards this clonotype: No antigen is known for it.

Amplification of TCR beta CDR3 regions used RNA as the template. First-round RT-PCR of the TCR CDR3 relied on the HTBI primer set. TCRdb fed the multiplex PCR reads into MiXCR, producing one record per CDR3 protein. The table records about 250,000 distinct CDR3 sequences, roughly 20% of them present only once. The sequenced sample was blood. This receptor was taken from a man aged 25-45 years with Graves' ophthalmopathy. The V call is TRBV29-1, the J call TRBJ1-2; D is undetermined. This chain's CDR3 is CSVSDPPGYTF. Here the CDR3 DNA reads TGCAGCGTTTCCGACCCTCCCGGCTACACCTTC.